The T cell receptor (beta chain) described here comes from a study of blood T cells in healthy people across ages. Next came a second PCR, run for about 6 to 12 cycles, which used a sample-barcoded 5' primer along with a J-beta primer mix. Each cDNA molecule was tagged by a template-switch adaptor that had 12 random nucleotides. One entry per CDR3 protein results from TCRdb running MiXCR on the 5' RACE reads. The sample contains under 750,000 distinct CDR3 sequences, around 48% of which appear only once. V was shortened by 0 bases and J by 0 bases, with 8 bases between the two germline ends. Germline CDR1 and CDR2: SGHTA and FQGNSA. The length of the CDR3 is 15 residues.

This sequence originates from a man older than 75 in good health. Sequenced input: blood. The chain recombines TRBV7-2 with TRBJ2-5, with D unclear. The CDR3 DNA is TGTGCCAGCAGCTTAGCGTTGCCAGACCAAGAGACCCAGTACTTC. Translated: CASSLALPDQETQYF.